Listed here are 22 T cell receptor beta chains from one sample, sequenced in a study of identical twins. TCRdb re-called the 5' RACE reads through MiXCR, storing one row per CDR3 protein. The sample holds about 700,000 distinct CDR3 sequences; roughly 8% are singletons and the top ten take around 0.95%. This sample was also put to use in a study of yellow fever vaccine responses in identical twins.

The specimen was PBMCs. The receptor set was obtained from a woman between 18 and 29 years old in good health.

This clonotype was observed a few times. CDR3 residues: CASTTLTGSDEQYF. CDR3 bases: TGCGCCAGCACCACCTTGACAGGGAGCGACGAGCAGTACTTC. The chain uses TRBV5-1 and TRBJ2-7, with 7 bases matching TRBD1. The CDR3 has 14 residues. Germline CDR1 is SGHRS and CDR2 is YFSETQ. V dropped 6 bases and J dropped 5; count of bases not matched to a gene: 11.

J is TRBJ2-1 and V is TRBV20-1; TRBD2 agrees at 8 bases. The V and J ends lost 3 bases and 4 bases, in that order; junction bases with no gene match: 11. CDR1 and CDR2 from the germline V gene are DFQATT and SNEGSKA (reference sequence). There are 16 residues in the CDR3. DNA of the CDR3: TGCAGTGCTAGGGCTCCCAGCGGGAGATCTTACAATGAGCAGTTCTTC. As protein: CSARAPSGRSYNEQFF.

This clonotype was seen repeatedly, ten times or more. The chain carries TRBV12-3 or TRBV12-4 and TRBJ2-5; tentatively, D is TRBD1 or TRBD2 (7 bases each). The CDR3 is 14 residues long. V shed 6 bases and J shed 12 bases, with 23 bases lying between them. The CDR3 DNA reads as TGTGCCAGCAGCCTACAAGACAGGGAGGGAAGGGAGTACTTC. Translating it yields CASSLQDREGREYF.

This clonotype was picked up many times. The chain couples TRBV6-1 to TRBJ1-6; D is undetermined. CDR1 is MNHNS and CDR2 is SASEGT in the germline V gene. The length of the CDR3 is 9 residues. V gave up 7 bases and J gave up 11 bases, with 3 bases separating them. The CDR3 DNA is TGTGCCAGCAATCCACCCCTCCACTTT. Protein product: CASNPPLHF.

This clonotype was counted between two and nine times. The chain has TRBV2 and TRBJ1-5; TRBD1 aligns across 7 bases. Germline V gene lookup returns CDR1 SNHLY and CDR2 FYNNEI. Losses at the gene ends were 7 bases for V and 5 bases for J; bases not matched to a gene: 11. There are 15 residues in the CDR3. The CDR3 coding sequence is TGTGCCAGCAAATCCACAGGGGAGTGGGATCAGCCCCAGCATTTT. It codes for CASKSTGEWDQPQHF.

The chain carries TRBV7-3 and TRBJ2-2; TRBD2 matches 10 bases. Germline V gene data show CDR1 as SGHTA and CDR2 as FQGTGA. V shed 5 bases, J shed 5 bases, and the junction held 5 bases outside the gene matches. The CDR3 has 15 amino acids. CDR3 DNA sequence: TGTGCCAGCAGCCAAACTAGCGGGGTAACCGGGGAGCTGTTTTTT. Encoded protein: CASSQTSGVTGELFF.

This clonotype was counted a few times. The chain carries TRBV2 and TRBJ2-6, with 9 bases matching TRBD1. The CDR3 extends over 15 amino acids. Germline V gives CDR1 SNHLY, CDR2 FYNNEI. V gave up 10 bases and J gave up 0 bases; unmatched junction bases: 4. This CDR3 is CATGQGGSGANVLTF. The DNA of the CDR3 is TGTGCCACGGGACAGGGAGGCTCTGGGGCCAACGTCCTGACTTTC.

In its sample, this clonotype was seen many times. The CDR3 protein is CASSLVARQGNTEAFF. The CDR3 coding sequence is TGTGCCAGCAGCTTAGTGGCAAGACAGGGGAACACTGAAGCTTTCTTT. This sequence joins TRBV11-2 and TRBJ1-1, with 7 nucleotides matching TRBD1. The CDR3 consists of 16 residues. V lost 1 base and J lost 1; bases outside the gene matches: 6. The germline gives CDR1 SGHAT, CDR2 FQNNGV.

V and J are TRBV7-9 and TRBJ2-7; the match to TRBD2 covers 8 bases. Germline lookup yields CDR1 SEHNR and CDR2 FQNEAQ (reference sequence). V gave up 5 bases and J gave up 0 bases; unmatched junction bases: 3. There are 14 residues in the CDR3. The CDR3, as DNA: TGTGCCAGCAGCATTAGCGGGGCCTCCTACGAGCAGTACTTC. It translates to CASSISGASYEQYF.

This clonotype came up a few times. The chain joins TRBV6-2 or TRBV6-3 to TRBJ2-7; tentatively, D is TRBD2 (5 bases). The V and J ends lost 7 bases and 0 bases respectively, with 10 bases between them. Germline V gives CDR1 MNHEY, CDR2 SVGEGT. The CDR3 length is 13 residues. CDR3: CASIDYYSYEQYF. In DNA, the CDR3 is TGTGCCAGCATCGACTACTACTCCTACGAGCAGTACTTC.

V usage is TRBV4-2 and J usage is TRBJ2-7; 8 bases align to TRBD2. V was pared by 1 base and J by 3 bases, with 5 bases of the junction left unmatched. The CDR3 contains 15 residues. From germline, CDR1 is LGHNA and CDR2 YNFKEQ. CDR3 loop: CASSQGLATNYEQYF. The CDR3 coding sequence is TGTGCCAGCAGCCAAGGACTAGCGACTAACTACGAGCAGTACTTC.

V and J are TRBV6-1 and TRBJ2-3; D possibly corresponds to TRBD1 (6 bases). The CDR3 consists of 14 residues. Germline V gives CDR1 MNHNS, CDR2 SASEGT. The ends were cut back, 6 bases at V and 0 bases at J, with 10 bases in the middle. The CDR3 sequence: CASRQGRSTDTQYF. The CDR3 coding sequence is TGTGCCAGCAGACAGGGACGGAGCACAGATACGCAGTATTTT.

This chain's CDR3 is CASSPEQGSSYNEQFF. The CDR3 DNA reads TGTGCCAGCAGCCCAGAACAGGGGAGCTCCTACAATGAGCAGTTCTTC. The chain recombines TRBV9 with TRBJ2-1, with 7 bases aligning to TRBD1. The germline gives CDR1 SGDLS, CDR2 YYNGEE. The CDR3 extends over 16 amino acids. Germline trimming cut 4 bases from V and 0 bases from J; bases unmatched to any gene: 7.

The chain has TRBV27 and TRBJ2-7; TRBD1 matches at 8 bases. Germline-derived CDR1 and CDR2 are MNHEY and SMNVEV (reference sequence). Trimming took 4 bases from V and 3 from J; bases not matched to a gene: 8. This CDR3 region has 15 residues. The CDR3 is CASSSRDRSYYEQYF. In nucleotides, the CDR3 is TGTGCCAGCAGTTCCCGGGACAGGAGTTACTACGAGCAGTACTTC.

This clonotype has only a few counts. V usage is TRBV12-3 or TRBV12-4 and J usage is TRBJ2-7; 8 bases fit TRBD1. The ends lost 4 bases at V and 0 bases at J; junction bases unmatched: 2. CDR3 length equals 14 residues. The CDR3 spells CASSWTGRSYEQYF. Here the CDR3 DNA reads TGTGCCAGCAGTTGGACAGGGCGCTCCTACGAGCAGTACTTC.

This clonotype was detected many times. The rearrangement uses TRBV10-3 and TRBJ2-3; D is uncertain. The CDR3 contains 13 residues. From germline, CDR1 is ENHRY and CDR2 SYGVKD. With 11 bases removed from V and 0 bases from J, the gap between germline ends came to 12 bases. CDR3 protein: CAVGSQSTDTQYF. CDR3 in DNA: TGTGCCGTGGGCTCTCAAAGCACAGATACGCAGTATTTT.

This rearrangement joins TRBV3-1 to TRBJ1-2; the D is unclear. The V end lost 4 bases, the J end lost 0 bases, and 18 bases lay between the germline ends. This CDR3 has 17 residues. Looked up from germline, CDR1 is LGHDT and CDR2 is YNNKEL (reference sequence). As DNA, the CDR3 is TGTGCCAGCAGCCGTGACCCTGTTGCAGGCGCTAACTATGGCTACACCTTC. This gives the protein CASSRDPVAGANYGYTF. The whole variable domain, filled in from reference TRBV3-1 and TRBJ1-2, reads DTAVSQTPKYLVTQMGNDKSIKCEQNLGHDTMYWYKQDSKKFLKIMFSYNNKELIINETVPNRFSPKSPDKAHLNLHINSLELGDSAVYFCASSRDPVAGANYGYTFGSGTRLTVV.

This clonotype was recorded at least ten times. The V and J genes are TRBV2 and TRBJ2-5; D ambiguous. The V end lost 8 bases, the J end lost 5 bases, and 18 bases lay between the germline ends. Germline V gene lookup returns CDR1 SNHLY and CDR2 FYNNEI. The CDR3 extends over 14 amino acids. CDR3 amino acids: CASGHLTGLETQYF. DNA of the CDR3: TGTGCCAGCGGCCACCTCACGGGCCTTGAGACCCAGTACTTC. The variable domain in full, with the rest retrieved from reference TRBV2 and TRBJ2-5, is EPEVTQTPSHQVTQMGQEVILRCVPISNHLYFYWYRQILGQKVEFLVSFYNNEISEKSEIFDDQFSVERPDGSNFTLKIRSTKLEDSAMYFCASGHLTGLETQYFGPGTRLLVL.

The table lists this clonotype with many counts. This chain joins TRBV19 and TRBJ1-5, with no clear D. This CDR3 has 13 amino acids. V was trimmed by 5 bases and J by 6 bases, leaving 11 bases between them. Germline CDR1 and CDR2: LNHDA and SQIVND (reference sequence). This CDR3 reads CASSWGGGQPQHF. The CDR3 nucleotides are TGTGCCAGTAGTTGGGGAGGCGGTCAGCCCCAGCATTTT.

The J gene is TRBJ2-1, the V gene TRBV20-1, with D possibly called TRBD1 or TRBD2 (5 bases each). Germline CDR1 reads DFQATT; CDR2 reads SNEGSKA (reference sequence). The CDR3 length is 14 residues. Trimming cost V 6 bases and J 0 bases, with 12 bases left between them. The CDR3 DNA follows: TGCAGTGCCCCGGGGACCCTCTCCTACAATGAGCAGTTCTTC. This encodes CSAPGTLSYNEQFF.

This clonotype was counted ten times or more. V and J are TRBV5-1 and TRBJ2-3, with 7 bases that match TRBD1. Germline V gene lookup returns CDR1 SGHRS and CDR2 YFSETQ. CDR3 length equals 15 residues. V lost 0 bases and J lost 2; bases outside the gene matches: 3. In nucleotides, the CDR3 is TGCGCCAGCAGCTTGGATGGACAGGCCACAGATACGCAGTATTTT. Translation: CASSLDGQATDTQYF.

There are many counts of this clonotype. The chain has TRBV6-1 and TRBJ1-2; D might be TRBD1 (5 bases). From germline, CDR1 is MNHNS and CDR2 SASEGT. The germline V and J ends were trimmed by 9 bases and 0 bases, with 14 bases remaining between them. The CDR3 extends over 14 amino acids. The CDR3 DNA follows: TGTGCCAGTACCCAGGGTACCCCTAACTATGGCTACACCTTC. Translated: CASTQGTPNYGYTF.